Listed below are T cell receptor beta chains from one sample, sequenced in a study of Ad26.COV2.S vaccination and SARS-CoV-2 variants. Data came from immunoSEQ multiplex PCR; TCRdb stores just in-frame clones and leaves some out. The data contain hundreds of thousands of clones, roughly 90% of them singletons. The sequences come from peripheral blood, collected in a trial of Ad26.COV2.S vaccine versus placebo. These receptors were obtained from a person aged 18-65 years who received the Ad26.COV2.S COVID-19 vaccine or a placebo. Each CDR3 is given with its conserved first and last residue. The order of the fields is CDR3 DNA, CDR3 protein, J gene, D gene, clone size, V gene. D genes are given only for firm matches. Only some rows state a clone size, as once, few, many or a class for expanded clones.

cdr3_nt: TGTGCCAGCAGCTTATCGGGACGCACAACTAATGAAAAACTGTTTTTT
cdr3_aa: CASSLSGRTTNEKLFF
j_call: TRBJ1-4
d_call: -
clone_size: -
v_call: TRBV11-2

cdr3_nt: TGTGCCAGCTTCACAGGGACAGCGGGGGAAAAACTGTTTTTT
cdr3_aa: CASFTGTAGEKLFF
j_call: TRBJ1-4
d_call: TRBD1
clone_size: -
v_call: TRBV28

cdr3_nt: TGTGCCAGCAGCCGGGCCGCGGGGGGCCACAATGAGCAGTTCTTC
cdr3_aa: CASSRAAGGHNEQFF
j_call: TRBJ2-1
d_call: TRBD2
clone_size: -
v_call: TRBV3-1/TRBV3-2

cdr3_nt: TGCGCCAGCAGCTGGTCGGGGTCAGAGACCCAGTACTTC
cdr3_aa: CASSWSGSETQYF
j_call: TRBJ2-5
d_call: -
clone_size: -
v_call: TRBV5-1

cdr3_nt: TGTGCCAGTAGTATAGATTCGAAGGCGAACACTGAAGCTTTCTTT
cdr3_aa: CASSIDSKANTEAFF
j_call: TRBJ1-1
d_call: -
clone_size: -
v_call: TRBV19

cdr3_nt: TGTGCCAGCAGTTTAAACAACCGCTACGAGCAGTACTTC
cdr3_aa: CASSLNNRYEQYF
j_call: TRBJ2-7
d_call: -
clone_size: -
v_call: TRBV28

cdr3_nt: TGTGCCTGGAGGTTCCCCCTGACCGGGACAGTCTACGAGCAGTACTTC
cdr3_aa: CAWRFPLTGTVYEQYF
j_call: TRBJ2-7
d_call: TRBD1
clone_size: -
v_call: TRBV30

cdr3_nt: TGTGCCAGCAGCACCGGACAGGTTAACGCTGGAAACACCATATATTTT
cdr3_aa: CASSTGQVNAGNTIYF
j_call: TRBJ1-3
d_call: TRBD1
clone_size: -
v_call: TRBV7-8

cdr3_nt: TGTGCCTGGAGTGTATTAGGTCATACCCGCCTCCCAGATACGCAGTATTTT
cdr3_aa: CAWSVLGHTRLPDTQYF
j_call: TRBJ2-3
d_call: -
clone_size: -
v_call: TRBV30

cdr3_nt: TGTGCCAGCATTCGGAGAGTGAACACTGAAGCTTTCTTT
cdr3_aa: CASIRRVNTEAFF
j_call: TRBJ1-1
d_call: -
clone_size: -
v_call: TRBV6-5

cdr3_nt: TGTGCCAGTTCGCCGGGGGGCCACTCCTCCTACGAGCAGTACTTC
cdr3_aa: CASSPGGHSSYEQYF
j_call: TRBJ2-7
d_call: -
clone_size: -
v_call: TRBV6-6

cdr3_nt: TGTGCCAGCAGTGATGAGGCCGGGGAGCTGTTTTTT
cdr3_aa: CASSDEAGELFF
j_call: TRBJ2-2
d_call: -
clone_size: -
v_call: TRBV2

cdr3_nt: TGTGCCACCAGTGAGTTCGACAGGAACTCTAGCAATCAGCCCCAGCATTTT
cdr3_aa: CATSEFDRNSSNQPQHF
j_call: TRBJ1-5
d_call: -
clone_size: -
v_call: TRBV24-1

cdr3_nt: TGTGCCAGCACCCTGAGGGGAAAAGATAGCAATCAGCCCCAGCATTTT
cdr3_aa: CASTLRGKDSNQPQHF
j_call: TRBJ1-5
d_call: -
clone_size: few
v_call: TRBV28

cdr3_nt: TGTGCCAGCAGTCCGTCCGGGACAGGGGGCTACGAGCAGTACTTC
cdr3_aa: CASSPSGTGGYEQYF
j_call: TRBJ2-7
d_call: TRBD1
clone_size: -
v_call: TRBV28

cdr3_nt: TGTGCCGTATCAGGGGATTTCGACACTGAAGCTTTCTTT
cdr3_aa: CAVSGDFDTEAFF
j_call: TRBJ1-1
d_call: -
clone_size: -
v_call: TRBV6-5

cdr3_nt: TGTGCCAGCAGCCATCTACCGGAGGGCTACACTGAAGCTTTCTTT
cdr3_aa: CASSHLPEGYTEAFF
j_call: TRBJ1-1
d_call: -
clone_size: -
v_call: TRBV9

cdr3_nt: TGTGCCAGCTCACCTTCAGGGGGCCACGGGGAGCTGTTTTTT
cdr3_aa: CASSPSGGHGELFF
j_call: TRBJ2-2
d_call: TRBD1
clone_size: -
v_call: TRBV18

cdr3_nt: TGTGCCAGCAGTTTTCACAGGACTAACGTTTACGAGCAGTACTTC
cdr3_aa: CASSFHRTNVYEQYF
j_call: TRBJ2-7
d_call: -
clone_size: -
v_call: TRBV27

cdr3_nt: TGTGCCAGTAGTCCTACGGGGGATTGGGAGACCCAGTACTTC
cdr3_aa: CASSPTGDWETQYF
j_call: TRBJ2-5
d_call: -
clone_size: -
v_call: TRBV19

cdr3_nt: TGTGCCAGCAGTCCATTACAGGGGGTAGGGTACAATGAGCAGTTCTTC
cdr3_aa: CASSPLQGVGYNEQFF
j_call: TRBJ2-1
d_call: TRBD1
clone_size: -
v_call: TRBV7-6

cdr3_nt: TGTGCCAGCAGTTACCTCGGGGTCCGGCAGCCCCAGCATTTT
cdr3_aa: CASSYLGVRQPQHF
j_call: TRBJ1-5
d_call: -
clone_size: -
v_call: TRBV6-6

cdr3_nt: TGTGCCAGCAGCTTGGAGAGGGGTCAGCCCCAGCATTTT
cdr3_aa: CASSLERGQPQHF
j_call: TRBJ1-5
d_call: -
clone_size: -
v_call: TRBV5-4

cdr3_nt: TGTGCCAGCAGCTTAGCACCGACAGGGACTAGCAATCAGCCCCAGCATTTT
cdr3_aa: CASSLAPTGTSNQPQHF
j_call: TRBJ1-5
d_call: TRBD1
clone_size: -
v_call: TRBV7-9

cdr3_nt: TGTGCCAGTCCCACTGGGAGCACGGGACTAGCGAACACCGGGGAGCTGTTTTTT
cdr3_aa: CASPTGSTGLANTGELFF
j_call: TRBJ2-2
d_call: TRBD2
clone_size: -
v_call: TRBV19

cdr3_nt: TGTGCCAGCAGCTTTGAGACTAGCGGGGGGATACGATACTTC
cdr3_aa: CASSFETSGGIRYF
j_call: TRBJ2-7
d_call: TRBD2
clone_size: -
v_call: TRBV7-2

cdr3_nt: TGTGCCAGCAGCCCGTTTCTAGGGTCTGGAAACACCATATATTTT
cdr3_aa: CASSPFLGSGNTIYF
j_call: TRBJ1-3
d_call: -
clone_size: -
v_call: TRBV7-2

cdr3_nt: TGTGCTAGTGGTTTGGTACCGCCGACAGAAGATACGCAGTATTTT
cdr3_aa: CASGLVPPTEDTQYF
j_call: TRBJ2-3
d_call: -
clone_size: -
v_call: TRBV12-5

cdr3_nt: TGTGCCTGGAGTGTACGTCTAGACAGCTTCTATGGCTACACCTTC
cdr3_aa: CAWSVRLDSFYGYTF
j_call: TRBJ1-2
d_call: -
clone_size: -
v_call: TRBV30

cdr3_nt: TGTGCCAGCATTCTACTAGCGGGGGCCCAAGAGACCCAGTACTTC
cdr3_aa: CASILLAGAQETQYF
j_call: TRBJ2-5
d_call: TRBD2
clone_size: -
v_call: TRBV7-2

cdr3_nt: TGTGCCAGCAGCCACCCCTCGACAGGGTCCTATAATTCACCCCTCCACTTT
cdr3_aa: CASSHPSTGSYNSPLHF
j_call: TRBJ1-6
d_call: TRBD1
clone_size: -
v_call: TRBV14

cdr3_nt: TGTGCCAGCAGCGTAGGAGCGGGGGTCTACGAGCAGTACTTC
cdr3_aa: CASSVGAGVYEQYF
j_call: TRBJ2-7
d_call: TRBD2
clone_size: once
v_call: TRBV9

cdr3_nt: TGTGCCAGCAGCTCGGACACATCGAACACTGAAGCTTTCTTT
cdr3_aa: CASSSDTSNTEAFF
j_call: TRBJ1-1
d_call: -
clone_size: -
v_call: TRBV7-9

cdr3_nt: TGCGCCAGCAGTCCGAACAGCTCAGGGGGGCTTTGGGAGACCCAGTACTTC
cdr3_aa: CASSPNSSGGLWETQYF
j_call: TRBJ2-5
d_call: -
clone_size: -
v_call: TRBV23-1

cdr3_nt: TGTGCCAGCTCAGACCGGGACTGGAGGGATGAAAAACTGTTTTTT
cdr3_aa: CASSDRDWRDEKLFF
j_call: TRBJ1-4
d_call: -
clone_size: -
v_call: TRBV18

cdr3_nt: TGTGCCATCAGTGAAGGATTGGAAGGGGTCCACGAGCAGTACTTC
cdr3_aa: CAISEGLEGVHEQYF
j_call: TRBJ2-7
d_call: -
clone_size: -
v_call: TRBV10-3

cdr3_nt: TGCGCCAGCAGCACCCCACCGGGACTAGCGGGGGTAAACACCGGGGAGCTGTTTTTT
cdr3_aa: CASSTPPGLAGVNTGELFF
j_call: TRBJ2-2
d_call: TRBD2
clone_size: -
v_call: TRBV5-1

cdr3_nt: TGTGCCAGCAGTCCCTCCGGCAATCAGCCCCAGCATTTT
cdr3_aa: CASSPSGNQPQHF
j_call: TRBJ1-5
d_call: -
clone_size: -
v_call: TRBV27

cdr3_nt: TGTGCCAGTCAGACCGGGACCGGCGTCGGCGAGCAGTACTTC
cdr3_aa: CASQTGTGVGEQYF
j_call: TRBJ2-7
d_call: -
clone_size: -
v_call: TRBV2

cdr3_nt: TGTGCCAGTAGTATGGACTTCCCAGATACGCAGTATTTT
cdr3_aa: CASSMDFPDTQYF
j_call: TRBJ2-3
d_call: -
clone_size: -
v_call: TRBV19

cdr3_nt: TGTGCCAGCTCTCTGGACAGTTACAATGAGCAGTTCTTC
cdr3_aa: CASSLDSYNEQFF
j_call: TRBJ2-1
d_call: -
clone_size: -
v_call: TRBV18

cdr3_nt: TGTGCCAGCAGTTCTACGTCGGGAGGTGAGCAGTTCTTC
cdr3_aa: CASSSTSGGEQFF
j_call: TRBJ2-1
d_call: TRBD2
clone_size: -
v_call: TRBV6-5